The T cell receptor (beta chain) under discussion was sequenced for a study of T-cell memory formation after mild COVID-19. Across the whole study: Among the donors, TCR clusters were largely specific to each donor. Overall study results and limits: That cross-reactive memory joined was suggested by some responding clones appearing in pre-infection memory. Day 15 to 85 contracting clones showed balanced CD4/CD8; later expanders leaned CD4+.

Of note for this clonotype: Its antigen is unknown.

After 5'RACE with constant-segment primers, TCR alpha and TCR beta cDNA libraries carrying sample barcodes and UMIs were obtained. MiXCR was run by TCRdb on the 5' RACE reads, yielding one entry per CDR3 protein. The data hold under 450,000 distinct CDR3 sequences, with under 15% observed a single time. The V gene end was trimmed by 0 bases and the J gene end by 7 bases; junction bases not matched to a gene: 5. Per the germline V gene, CDR1 is SGDLS and CDR2 is YYNGEE. CDR3 length: 15 amino acids. Material for sequencing was PBMCs or a T cell subset sorted from them (not recorded which). This TCR was sampled from a man aged 18 to 30 who had mild COVID-19 (a few samples of this study predate the infection). Cell type and time point are not known. The genes are TRBV9 and TRBJ2-1, with TRBD1 matching 9 bases. The CDR3: CASSVEGGQGNEQFF. The CDR3 region has the DNA TGTGCCAGCAGCGTAGAAGGGGGACAGGGTAATGAGCAGTTCTTC. Full variable domain (outside the CDR3, taken from reference TRBV9 and TRBJ2-1): DSGVTQTPKHLITATGQRVTLRCSPRSGDLSVYWYQQSLDQGLQFLIQYYNGEERAKGNILERFSAQQFPDLHSELNLSSLELGDSALYFCASSVEGGQGNEQFFGPGTRLTVL.